This is a list of T cell receptor beta chains from one sample in a study of blood T cell repertoires in COVID-19. TCRdb's copy holds only in-frame clones and misses some; the assay was immunoSEQ multiplex PCR. The sample has roughly 100,000 clones; about nine tenths are singletons. Specimen: peripheral blood. All receptors derive from a woman aged 45 to 65 in a cohort sampled during active COVID-19. The conserved cysteine and the conserved F or W are not part of the CDR3 here.

j_gene | v_gene | CDR3aa
TRBJ2-3 | TRBV27 | ASSLSPSSASTDTQY
TRBJ1-5 | TRBV11-2 | ASSSIQGGVNQPQH
TRBJ1-2 | TRBV5-1 | ASSLGTGTPGYT
TRBJ2-7 | TRBV2 | ASSEGASGTYEQY
TRBJ2-1 | TRBV4-1 | ASSQADRSYNEQF
TRBJ2-5 | TRBV5-1 | ASSFQRQGLETQY
TRBJ1-1 | TRBV18 | ASSPLNTGETEAF
TRBJ1-5 | TRBV28 | ASREQGEQPQH
TRBJ2-1 | TRBV3-1/TRBV3-2 | ASSHSGIYNEQF
TRBJ2-1 | TRBV24-1 | ATSSTTGVSSYNEQF
TRBJ2-5 | TRBV29-1 | SVVMGSLREETQY
TRBJ2-7 | TRBV6-5 | ASSSTGTYEQY
TRBJ2-7 | TRBV11-1 | ASSYTGGPSYEQY
TRBJ1-4 | TRBV5-6 | ASSGYRKPNEKLF
TRBJ1-3 | TRBV19 | ASIRPTGGRNTIY
TRBJ2-3 | TRBV5-4 | ASSLETGSTDTQY